The next 25 T cell receptor beta chains were all read from a single sample in a study of long-term antiretroviral therapy in people with HIV. Runs used v3.0 of the immunoSEQ assay and were done at survey level. The repertoire was sequenced with immunoSEQ multiplex PCR; TCRdb's copy has only in-frame clones and lacks some. The data show about 27,000 clones, roughly three quarters seen once. Sequenced material: unsorted PBMCs, taken 0.5 years after starting antiretroviral therapy. The receptors stem from a middle-aged woman with HIV.

In this sample, this clone turned up once. The chain links TRBV5-1 to TRBJ2-7, with 10 bases fitting TRBD1. CDR1 and CDR2 (germline): SGHRS, YFSETQ. The J segment lost 6 bases and the V segment lost 0 bases, leaving 0 bases of the junction unmatched. CDR3 size: 13 residues. In DNA, the CDR3 is TGCGCCAGCAGCTTGGGGGACAGGGGCGAGCAGTACTTC. Encoded protein: CASSLGDRGEQYF.

The CDR3 bases are TGCGCCAGCAGATACGGTAATTCACCCCTCCACTTT. This gives the protein CASRYGNSPLHF. The V call is TRBV4-3, the J call TRBJ1-6; no reliable D call. Germline CDR1 and CDR2: LGHNA and YSLEER. The V and J ends lost 6 bases and 6 bases respectively, with 6 bases between them. CDR3 size: 12 residues.

The chain has TRBV5-4 and TRBJ2-1; 8 positions match TRBD1. Germline values: CDR1 SGHNT, CDR2 YYREEE (reference sequence). After removal of 7 bases from V and 8 bases from J, the junction contained 8 bases not matched to a gene. The CDR3 sequence is 13 residues long. The CDR3 bases are TGTGCCAGCCGTCGGCAGGGGGCCCATGAGCAGTTCTTC. Protein sequence: CASRRQGAHEQFF. Filled out from reference TRBV5-4 and TRBJ2-1, the complete variable domain reads ETGVTQSPTHLIKTRGQQVTLRCSSQSGHNTVSWYQQALGQGPQFIFQYYREEENGRGNFPPRFSGLQFPNYSSELNVNALELDDSALYLCASRRQGAHEQFFGPGTRLTVL.

The chain joins TRBV19 to TRBJ1-1; 7 bases agree with TRBD1. The CDR3 is 14 residues long. Per the germline V gene, CDR1 is LNHDA and CDR2 is SQIVND (reference sequence). Losses at the gene ends were 1 base for V and 9 bases for J; bases not matched to a gene: 8. CDR3 amino acids: CASSIGQGGGQAFF. CDR3 coding DNA: TGTGCCAGTAGTATAGGACAGGGAGGGGGACAAGCTTTCTTT.

The chain uses TRBV14 and TRBJ2-5, with 8 bases fitting TRBD1. CDR1 is SGHDN and CDR2 is FVKESK in the germline V gene. There are 13 residues in the CDR3. After removal of 2 bases from V and 12 bases from J, the junction contained 8 bases not matched to a gene. CDR3 in DNA: TGTGCCAGCAGCCAACTATCTACGGGACAGGAGTACTTC. It encodes CASSQLSTGQEYF.

This chain connects TRBV5-1 to TRBJ2-1, with D unclear. Trimming shortened V by 0 bases and J by 6 bases, and 13 bases separated the two germline ends. The germline CDR1 and CDR2 sequences are SGHRS and YFSETQ. The CDR3 sequence is 15 residues long. DNA for the CDR3: TGCGCCAGCAGCTTGGAGGGCCTCAGGAGCAATGAGCAGTTCTTC. It specifies CASSLEGLRSNEQFF.

V is TRBV11-2 and J is TRBJ2-1; 11 bases map to TRBD1. The CDR3 loop spans 16 amino acids. Trimming cost V 5 bases and J 5 bases; bases outside gene matches: 8. CDR1 SGHAT and CDR2 FQNNGV come from the germline V gene. CDR3 residues: CASSGQGALTNNEQFF. The DNA for the CDR3 is TGTGCCAGCAGCGGACAGGGGGCTTTAACAAACAATGAGCAGTTCTTC.

The chain employs TRBV29-1 and TRBJ1-1, with D unclear. The germline V gene has CDR1 SQVTM and CDR2 ANQGSEA. The CDR3 sequence is 11 residues long. CDR3 in DNA: TGCAGTGGGCGGATGAACACTGAAGCTTTCTTT. This encodes CSGRMNTEAFF.

The rearrangement links TRBV18 to TRBJ1-4; perhaps TRBD1 as D (6 bases). V was clipped by 3 bases and J by 5 bases, with 10 bases between them. This CDR3 spans 14 amino acids. CDR1 and CDR2 (germline): KGHSH, LQKENI. Here the CDR3 reads CASSPRTENEKLFF. Here the CDR3 DNA reads TGTGCCAGCTCACCGAGGACAGAAAATGAAAAACTGTTTTTT.

This clone has a handful of counts. CDR3 sequence: CASSSQAGGSYEQYF. The CDR3 DNA reads TGTGCCAGCAGTTCCCAGGCGGGTGGATCCTACGAGCAGTACTTC. This sequence joins TRBV6-5 and TRBJ2-7; possible D gene TRBD2, 5 bases. The CDR3 is 15 amino acids. Germline V gene lookup returns CDR1 MNHEY and CDR2 SVGAGI. Deletions cut 4 bases from V and 1 base from J, with 14 bases between.

The chain carries TRBV5-1 and TRBJ1-1; TRBD1 matches 7 bases. This CDR3 region has 15 residues. Per germline, CDR1 SGHRS and CDR2 YFSETQ. V lost 2 bases and J lost 4; bases outside the gene matches: 8. CDR3 amino acids: CASSFQSSGGTEAFF. The DNA for the CDR3 is TGCGCCAGCAGCTTCCAATCTTCAGGGGGCACTGAAGCTTTCTTT. The variable domain in full, completed from reference TRBV5-1 and TRBJ1-1, reads KAGVTQTPRYLIKTRGQQVTLSCSPISGHRSVSWYQQTPGQGLQFLFEYFSETQRNKGNFPGRFSGRQFSNSRSEMNVSTLELGDSALYLCASSFQSSGGTEAFFGQGTRLTVV.

The chain couples TRBV4-3 to TRBJ2-7, with D unclear. V was clipped by 0 bases and J by 0 bases, with 9 bases between them. The V gene's germline CDR1 is LGHNA and CDR2 YSLEER. CDR3 length: 15 residues. The CDR3 reads CASSQDRTLSYEQYF. DNA for the CDR3: TGCGCCAGCAGCCAAGACCGGACCCTCTCCTACGAGCAGTACTTC.

The chain carries TRBV6-5 and TRBJ2-1; the D is unclear. Trimming shortened V by 0 bases and J by 9 bases, and 15 bases separated the two germline ends. This CDR3 spans 15 amino acids. The V gene's germline CDR1 is MNHEY and CDR2 SVGAGI. CDR3 DNA: TGTGCCAGCAGTTACTCCCTCCTCACGACAATTGAGCAGTTCTTC. Residues: CASSYSLLTTIEQFF.

The chain carries TRBV5-8 and TRBJ1-1; D unclear. The CDR3 is made up of 10 amino acids. From germline, CDR1 is SGHTS and CDR2 YDEGEE. V was clipped by 2 bases and J by 11 bases, with 7 bases between them. CDR3 residues: CASSLTMAFF. Here the CDR3 DNA reads TGTGCCAGCAGCTTAACGATGGCTTTCTTT.

The chain employs TRBV4-1 and TRBJ1-1; D gene ambiguous. Germline V gives CDR1 MGHRA, CDR2 YSYEKL. The length of the CDR3 is 15 residues. V lost 1 base to trimming and J lost 0 bases, with 9 bases between them. This CDR3 reads CASSQVGRLNTEAFF. The CDR3 region has the DNA TGCGCCAGCAGCCAAGTTGGCAGGCTGAACACTGAAGCTTTCTTT.

The chain is built from TRBV28 and TRBJ1-1; no definite D call. Trimming left V 3 bases short and J 1 base short, with 9 bases between. This CDR3 has 14 amino acids. The V gene's germline CDR1 is MDHEN and CDR2 SYDVKM. The CDR3 DNA reads TGTGCCAGCAGTTTGGGAGCCAGGAACACTGAAGCTTTCTTT. Its protein product is CASSLGARNTEAFF.

The rearrangement uses TRBV2 and TRBJ2-7; no clear D. Between the trimmed V and J ends, which lost 7 bases and 5 bases, there was a span of 12 bases. CDR1 SNHLY and CDR2 FYNNEI come from the germline V gene. The CDR3 contains 12 residues. CDR3 coding DNA: TGTGCCAGCATGGGTAGGCTAGACGAGCAGTACTTC. Amino acids: CASMGRLDEQYF. Supplemented by reference TRBV2 and TRBJ2-7, the full variable domain reads EPEVTQTPSHQVTQMGQEVILRCVPISNHLYFYWYRQILGQKVEFLVSFYNNEISEKSEIFDDQFSVERPDGSNFTLKIRSTKLEDSAMYFCASMGRLDEQYFGPGTRLTVT.

This chain uses TRBV6-1 with TRBJ1-6; no clear D. V shed 0 bases and J shed 10 bases, with 1 base lying between them. This CDR3 has 11 residues. CDR1 and CDR2 from the germline V gene are MNHNS and SASEGT. This chain's CDR3 is CASSEASPLHF. The CDR3 DNA sequence: TGTGCCAGCAGTGAAGCCTCACCCCTCCACTTT.

This rearrangement joins TRBV7-9 to TRBJ2-2; perhaps D is TRBD1 or TRBD2 (6 bases each). The ends were cut back, 8 bases at V and 8 bases at J, with 18 bases in the middle. The CDR3 covers 14 residues. Germline-derived CDR1 and CDR2 are SEHNR and FQNEAQ (reference sequence). CDR3 loop: CASVRGGGRGELFF. CDR3 sequence (DNA): TGTGCCAGCGTTCGTGGAGGGGGGCGAGGGGAGCTGTTTTTT.

This clone has a single count. The J gene is TRBJ2-5, the V gene TRBV2, with 8 positions matching TRBD2. Germline loops: CDR1 SNHLY, CDR2 FYNNEI. V shed 2 bases and J 4 bases; nucleotides not matched to a gene: 3. CDR3 length: 14 residues. CDR3: CASSEYGGGETQYF. In nucleotides, the CDR3 is TGTGCCAGCAGTGAATACGGGGGGGGAGAGACCCAGTACTTC.

The CDR3 spells CASSLDRGGTEAFF. Here the CDR3 DNA reads TGTGCCAGCAGCTTGGACAGGGGTGGCACTGAAGCTTTCTTT. The chain recombines TRBV5-4 with TRBJ1-1, with 7 bases identical to TRBD1. The germline gives CDR1 SGHNT, CDR2 YYREEE (reference sequence). The junction had 3 bases not matched to a gene; V was cut back by 0 bases and J by 4 bases. This CDR3 is 14 amino acids long.

This chain uses TRBV25-1 with TRBJ1-6; no clear D gene. Germline CDR1 MGHDK, CDR2 SYGVNS. Trimming shortened V by 7 bases and J by 6 bases, and 10 bases separated the two germline ends. The CDR3 has 13 amino acids. CDR3 in DNA: TGTGCCAGCACGACGATGGGTAATTCACCCCTCCACTTT. It yields the protein CASTTMGNSPLHF.

V gene TRBV28 combines with J gene TRBJ2-7, with 10 positions matching TRBD1. This CDR3 comprises 16 residues. The V gene's germline CDR1 is MDHEN and CDR2 SYDVKM. The J segment lost 7 bases and the V segment lost 4 bases, leaving 13 bases of the junction unmatched. Written as DNA, the CDR3 is TGTGCCAGCAGTTCATCCGGGACAGGGGTTCGTAGGGAGCAGTACTTC. This codes for CASSSSGTGVRREQYF.

The chain employs TRBV11-2 and TRBJ1-2; weak D call: TRBD1 (5 bases). Germline CDR1 and CDR2: SGHAT and FQNNGV. Trimming pared 3 bases from V and 8 bases from J, leaving 13 bases between. There are 13 residues in the CDR3. The CDR3: CASSFAARGGYTF. CDR3 DNA: TGTGCCAGCAGCTTTGCCGCGAGGGGAGGCTACACCTTC.

The chain joins TRBV30 to TRBJ2-2, with D perhaps TRBD1 (6 bases). This CDR3 comprises 14 residues. Trimming removed 2 bases from V and 4 bases from J, with 11 bases in between. Per the germline V gene, CDR1 is GTSNPN and CDR2 is SVGIG (reference sequence). The CDR3 loop is CAWSLGQPTGELFF. The DNA for the CDR3 is TGTGCCTGGAGTCTTGGACAGCCCACCGGGGAGCTGTTTTTT.